A single sample is the source of the 3 T cell receptor beta chains below, sequenced in a study of blood T cells in healthy people across ages. A sample-barcoded 5' primer and a J-beta primer mix were used in a second PCR of about 7 to 12 cycles. TCRdb reanalysed the 5' RACE reads using MiXCR and keeps one entry per CDR3 protein. The sample shows about 970,000 distinct CDR3 sequences, about 53% of them seen only once. The sample consisted of blood. The receptor source for this set is a woman aged 55-75 years in good health.

The genes are TRBV6-5 and TRBJ2-7; D not resolved. The CDR3 runs to 14 residues. Per germline, CDR1 MNHEY and CDR2 SVGAGI. Deletions cut 4 bases from V and 2 bases from J, with 12 bases between. Written as DNA, the CDR3 is TGTGCCAGCAGTTCGTCTCGTTCTGCCTACGAGCAGTACTTC. Translated, it gives CASSSSRSAYEQYF.

The chain links TRBV2 to TRBJ2-4; D unclear. The better agreement between TRBJ2-7 and the DNA end casts doubt on the J call. Germline CDR1 is SNHLY and CDR2 is FYNNEI. This CDR3 is 15 amino acids long. In nucleotides, the CDR3 is TGTGCCAGCAGTGAAGATTTGGGGAAGATCTACGAGCAGTACTTC. This encodes CASSEDLGKIYEQYF.

The V call is TRBV20-1, the J call TRBJ2-7; 14 positions match TRBD2. The CDR3 totals 18 residues. In germline, CDR1 is DFQATT, CDR2 SNEGSKA (reference sequence). J lost 0 bases, V lost 0 bases, and 7 bases had no gene match. The CDR3 loop is CSARDLRTSGRNSYEQYF. The CDR3 nucleotides read TGCAGTGCTAGAGATCTTCGGACTAGCGGGAGGAACTCCTACGAGCAGTACTTC.